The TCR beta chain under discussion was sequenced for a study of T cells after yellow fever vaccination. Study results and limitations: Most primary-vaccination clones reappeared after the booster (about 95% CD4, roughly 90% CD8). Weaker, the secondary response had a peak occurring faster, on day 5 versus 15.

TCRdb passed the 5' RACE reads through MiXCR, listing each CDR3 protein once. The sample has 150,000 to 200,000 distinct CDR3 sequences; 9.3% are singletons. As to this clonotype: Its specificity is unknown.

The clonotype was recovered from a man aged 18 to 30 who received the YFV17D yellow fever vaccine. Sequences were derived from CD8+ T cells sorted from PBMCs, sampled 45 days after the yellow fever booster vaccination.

The CDR3 protein is CASSTQSTRRTGLPGAEAFF. The CDR3 bases are TGTGCCAGCAGTACCCAAAGTACCCGTCGGACAGGGCTGCCGGGGGCTGAAGCTTTCTTT. The chain links TRBV6-6 to TRBJ1-1, with TRBD1 identical over 8 bases. From germline, CDR1 is MNHNY and CDR2 SVGAGI (reference sequence). V trimming: 5 bases; J trimming: 6 bases; junction bases outside the gene matches: 26. The CDR3 sequence is 20 residues long.